The source of this T cell receptor (beta chain) is a study of tumor-infiltrating lymphocytes in localized non-small cell lung cancer. As for the study in general: Each patient gave resected tumor and non-adjacent uninvolved lung tissue. Findings of the study overall: Each assay used a separate piece of the same tissue. Available tissue quantity limited TCR sequencing to a patient subset.

This CDR3 spans 12 amino acids. V lost 5 bases, J lost 2 bases, and 6 bases lay in between. Per the germline V gene, CDR1 is SEHNR and CDR2 is FQNEAQ (reference sequence). To note about this clone: What it recognizes is unknown.

Data came from immunoSEQ multiplex PCR; TCRdb stores just in-frame clones and leaves some out. Counted here are about 13,000 clones, roughly 78% occurring once; the ten biggest clones make up 12%. This clonotype originated in a human donor with non-small cell lung cancer. The rearrangement uses TRBV7-9 and TRBJ1-1; no clear D. Sequences were obtained from lung tumor tissue. The CDR3 spells CASSPINTEAFF. CDR3 in DNA: TGTGCCAGCAGCCCCATTAACACTGAAGCTTTCTTT.